This TCR beta chain comes out of a study of shared clonotypes between healthy human individuals. Study-level results: Rarefaction gave evidence that sorted-subset sequencing remained incomplete despite large depth.

Donors comprised only Caucasian adults living in Nashville, Tennessee. Negatively enriched CD4+ T cells were divided by CD45RA into naive and memory. The V gene's germline CDR1 is SGHRS and CDR2 YFSETQ. Between the trimmed V and J ends, which lost 4 bases and 4 bases, there was a span of 11 bases. The CDR3 has 13 residues. Concerning this clone: Its matching antigen is unknown. The same CDR3 can be traced to other DNA sequences in this sample.

Produced via immunoSEQ multiplex PCR; TCRdb's table is partial and in-frame only. Of more than 2,000,000 clones in the sample, just over 90% were seen once. The sample was naive CD4+ T cells from PBMCs. The sample's subset: CD45RA+ positively selected. The receptor was derived from a man aged 18 to 29 in good health. Some clones in this sample may be carry-over from other donors' samples. The chain links TRBV5-1 to TRBJ1-1, with D perhaps TRBD1 (5 bases). CDR3 protein: CASSLRGGTEAFF. In DNA, the CDR3 is TGCGCCAGCAGCCTAAGGGGAGGCACTGAAGCTTTCTTT.